This entry lists 9 T cell receptor beta chains sequenced from one sample in a study of Ad26.COV2.S vaccination and SARS-CoV-2 variants. Treatment meaning: approximately 18 received Ad26.COV2.S at low or high dose, single or two shots; roughly 5 received placebo; per-sample allocation not given. Specimen acquisition occurred on day 63 following the initial vaccine or placebo injection. Measured with immunoSEQ multiplex PCR; TCRdb has only the in-frame clones, and not every one. The repertoire consists of some 460,000 clones, with roughly nine tenths occurring once and the leading ten covering 1.5% to 2%. The sample was peripheral blood, taken in a trial of Ad26.COV2.S vaccine versus placebo. The receptors were gathered from a person between 18 and 60 years old who received the Ad26.COV2.S COVID-19 vaccine or a placebo.

The chain employs TRBV28 and TRBJ2-1, with D unclear. V was pared by 8 bases and J by 4 bases, with 15 bases between. Germline values: CDR1 MDHEN, CDR2 SYDVKM. The CDR3 is made up of 14 amino acids. This chain's CDR3 is CASGIIVAYNEQFF. For the CDR3, the DNA is TGTGCCAGCGGGATCATTGTAGCTTACAATGAGCAGTTCTTC. Combining the CDR3 with reference TRBV28 and TRBJ2-1 gives the whole variable domain DVKVTQSSRYLVKRTGEKVFLECVQDMDHENMFWYRQDPGLGLRLIYFSYDVKMKEKGDIPEGYSVSREKKERFSLILESASTNQTSMYLCASGIIVAYNEQFFGPGTRLTVL.

This clone showed up many times. The J gene is TRBJ2-1, the V gene TRBV7-6, with 7 bases identical to TRBD2. J gave up 5 bases and V 2 bases, and 9 bases lay outside the gene matches. The length of the CDR3 is 16 residues. Germline V CDR1 and CDR2: SGHVS, FNYEAQ. In nucleotides, the CDR3 is TGTGCCAGCAGCTTACTTCAGCGGGGACTCCACAATGAGCAGTTCTTC. This translates into CASSLLQRGLHNEQFF.

The CDR3 protein is CASGRDTDTQYF. CDR3 nucleotides: TGCGCCAGCGGGCGGGACACAGATACGCAGTATTTT. The chain uses TRBV5-1 and TRBJ2-3, with D possibly being TRBD2 (6 bases). Trimming removed 7 bases at V and 2 bases at J, with 8 bases between. Germline V CDR1 and CDR2: SGHRS, YFSETQ. The CDR3 runs 12 residues.

The chain combines TRBV9 with TRBJ1-2, with D possibly being TRBD1 (5 bases). The CDR3 has 13 residues. CDR1 and CDR2 from the germline V gene are SGDLS and YYNGEE. V lost 6 bases, J lost 0 bases, and 9 bases lay in between. CDR3 sequence reads: CASTGGANYGYTF. CDR3 nucleotides: TGTGCCAGCACGGGGGGAGCTAACTATGGCTACACCTTC.

The chain joins TRBV6-5 to TRBJ2-7; D is perhaps TRBD1 or TRBD2 (6 bases each). The germline gives CDR1 MNHEY, CDR2 SVGAGI. The ends were cut back, 10 bases at V and 11 bases at J, with 18 bases in the middle. This CDR3 region has 11 residues. CDR3 in amino acids: CATTRGRVKYF. DNA of the CDR3: TGTGCCACTACCCGGGGGCGGGTAAAGTACTTC.

This clone appeared once. J is TRBJ1-1 and V is TRBV12-3 or TRBV12-4, with D possibly TRBD1 on 6 matching bases. The length of the CDR3 is 12 residues. V lost 6 bases, J lost 10 bases, and 15 bases lay in between. The CDR3 DNA is TGTGCCAGCAGCCAAAGACAGGCCGGAGCTTTCTTT. This encodes CASSQRQAGAFF.

The CDR3 DNA is TGTGCCAGTAGTGTCCAGGGAGGAAATAGCAATCAGCCCCAGCATTTT. This encodes CASSVQGGNSNQPQHF. The rearrangement uses TRBV19 and TRBJ1-5, with D perhaps matching TRBD1 (5 bases). The germline CDR1 and CDR2 sequences are LNHDA and SQIVND (reference sequence). The CDR3 is 16 residues long. Trimming pared 5 bases from V and 0 bases from J, leaving 14 bases between.

The chain couples TRBV28 to TRBJ2-5; no clear D. The CDR3 is 16 amino acids. Trimming took 6 bases from V and 5 from J, leaving 22 bases between them. Germline V gene lookup returns CDR1 MDHEN and CDR2 SYDVKM. CDR3 DNA: TGTGCCAGCAGGGAACCAGACCGGTCCCCCGGTGAGACCCAGTACTTC. Its protein is CASREPDRSPGETQYF. The complete variable domain, with remaining parts taken from reference TRBV28 and TRBJ2-5, reads DVKVTQSSRYLVKRTGEKVFLECVQDMDHENMFWYRQDPGLGLRLIYFSYDVKMKEKGDIPEGYSVSREKKERFSLILESASTNQTSMYLCASREPDRSPGETQYFGPGTRLLVL.

The chain employs TRBV10-3 and TRBJ1-2; a weak D match, TRBD1 (6 bases). CDR3 size: 16 residues. The V gene's germline CDR1 is ENHRY and CDR2 SYGVKD. V was cut by 0 bases and J by 6 bases, with 17 bases left in between. The chain's CDR3 is CAISESSQWTENGYTF. The CDR3 DNA follows: TGTGCCATCAGTGAGTCCTCGCAATGGACAGAGAATGGCTACACCTTC.